Sequencing of this T cell receptor (beta chain) was carried out in a study of blood T cell repertoires in COVID-19. Study-wide context: Researchers got acute and convalescent COVID-19 samples from the United States, Italy and Spain. PBMCs, B-cell-depleted T cells, or T cells were the source of the cDNA or gDNA that made up the material.

V lost 4 bases and J lost 1, with 9 bases in between. This CDR3 has 14 amino acids. Germline CDR1 reads MNHEY; CDR2 reads SVGAGI. Per the original methods: It was from reference gene primer amplification that nucleated cell counts were estimated. Clones were read by immunoSEQ multiplex PCR, and TCRdb kept only the in-frame ones, dropping some. V, J and clone size reflect that table, while D and trimming were determined from the DNA. The sample lists around 200,000 clones, more than 70% occurring once. Sequencing was performed on peripheral blood. This chain links TRBV6-5 with TRBJ2-3, with D unclear. The receptor's source is a man aged 45-65 years with active or convalescent COVID-19. The CDR3 coding sequence is TGTGCCAGCAGTTGGGCAAAAGGCACAGATACGCAGTATTTT. Translated: CASSWAKGTDTQYF.